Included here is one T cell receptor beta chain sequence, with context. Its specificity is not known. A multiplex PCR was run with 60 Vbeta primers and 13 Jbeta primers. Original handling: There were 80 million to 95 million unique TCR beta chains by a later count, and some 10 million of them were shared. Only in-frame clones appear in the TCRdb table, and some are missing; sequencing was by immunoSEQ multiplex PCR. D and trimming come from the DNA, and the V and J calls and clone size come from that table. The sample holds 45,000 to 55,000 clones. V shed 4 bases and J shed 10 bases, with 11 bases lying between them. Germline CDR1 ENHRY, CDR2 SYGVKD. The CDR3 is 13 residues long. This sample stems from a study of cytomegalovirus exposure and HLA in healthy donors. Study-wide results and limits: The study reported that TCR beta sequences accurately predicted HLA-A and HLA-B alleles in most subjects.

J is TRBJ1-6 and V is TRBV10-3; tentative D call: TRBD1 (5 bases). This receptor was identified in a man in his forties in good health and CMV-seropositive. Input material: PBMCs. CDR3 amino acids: CAISGRVGSPLHF. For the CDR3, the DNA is TGTGCCATCAGTGGCAGGGTGGGGTCACCCCTCCACTTT.